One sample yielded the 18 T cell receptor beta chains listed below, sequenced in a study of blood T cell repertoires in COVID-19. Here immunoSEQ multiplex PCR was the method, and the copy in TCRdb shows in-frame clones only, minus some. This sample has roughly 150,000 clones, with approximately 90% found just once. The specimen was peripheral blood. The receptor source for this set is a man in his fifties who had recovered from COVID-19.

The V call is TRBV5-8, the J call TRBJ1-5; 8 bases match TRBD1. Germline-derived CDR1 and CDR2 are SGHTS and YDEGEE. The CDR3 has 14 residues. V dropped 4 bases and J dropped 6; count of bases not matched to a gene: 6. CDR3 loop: CASSRTGSSQPQHF. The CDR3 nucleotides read TGTGCCAGCAGCAGGACAGGGTCGAGTCAGCCCCAGCATTTT.

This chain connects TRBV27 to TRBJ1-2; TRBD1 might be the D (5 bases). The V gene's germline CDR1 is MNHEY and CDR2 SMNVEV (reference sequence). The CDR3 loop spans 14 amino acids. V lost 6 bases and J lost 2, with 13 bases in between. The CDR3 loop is CASSLRAGNYGYTF. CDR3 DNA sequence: TGTGCCAGCAGCCTACGGGCAGGGAACTATGGCTACACCTTC.

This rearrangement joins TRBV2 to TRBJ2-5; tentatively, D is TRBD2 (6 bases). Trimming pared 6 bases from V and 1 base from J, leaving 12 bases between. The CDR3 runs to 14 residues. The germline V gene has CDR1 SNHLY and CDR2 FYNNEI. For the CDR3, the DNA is TGTGCCAGCAGAACTGGGACTGTCCAAGAGACCCAGTACTTC. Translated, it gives CASRTGTVQETQYF.

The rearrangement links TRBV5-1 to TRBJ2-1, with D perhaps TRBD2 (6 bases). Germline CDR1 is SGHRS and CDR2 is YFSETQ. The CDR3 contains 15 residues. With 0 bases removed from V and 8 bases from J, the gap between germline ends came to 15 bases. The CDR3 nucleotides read TGCGCCAGCAGCTTGGGTGGCGGGACGGGGGATGAGCAGTTCTTC. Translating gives CASSLGGGTGDEQFF.

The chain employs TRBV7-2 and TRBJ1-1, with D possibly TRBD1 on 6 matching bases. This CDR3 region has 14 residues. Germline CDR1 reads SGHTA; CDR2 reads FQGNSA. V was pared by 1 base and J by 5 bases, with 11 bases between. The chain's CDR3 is CASSLGNRATEAFF. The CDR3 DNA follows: TGTGCCAGCAGCTTAGGGAACAGGGCTACTGAAGCTTTCTTT. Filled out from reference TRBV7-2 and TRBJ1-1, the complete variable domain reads GAGVSQSPSNKVTEKGKDVELRCDPISGHTALYWYRQSLGQGLEFLIYFQGNSAPDKSGLPSDRFSAERTGGSVSTLTIQRTQQEDSAVYLCASSLGNRATEAFFGQGTRLTVV.

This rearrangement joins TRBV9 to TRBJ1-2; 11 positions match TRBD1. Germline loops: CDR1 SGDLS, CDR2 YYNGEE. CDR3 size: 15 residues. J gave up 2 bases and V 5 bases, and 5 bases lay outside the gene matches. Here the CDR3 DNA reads TGTGCCAGCAGTCGGACAGGGGGCTTGAACTATGGCTACACCTTC. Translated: CASSRTGGLNYGYTF.

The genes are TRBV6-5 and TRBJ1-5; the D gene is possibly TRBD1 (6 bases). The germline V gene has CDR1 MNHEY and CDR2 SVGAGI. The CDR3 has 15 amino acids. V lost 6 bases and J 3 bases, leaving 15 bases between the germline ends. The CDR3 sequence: CASRVPGAPNQPQHF. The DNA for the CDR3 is TGTGCCAGCAGAGTACCAGGGGCTCCCAATCAGCCCCAGCATTTT.

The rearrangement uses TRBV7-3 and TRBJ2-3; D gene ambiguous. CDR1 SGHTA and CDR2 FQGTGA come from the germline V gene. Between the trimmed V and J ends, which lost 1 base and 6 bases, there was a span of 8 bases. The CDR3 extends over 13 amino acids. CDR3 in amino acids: CASSLKYFDTQYF. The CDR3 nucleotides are TGTGCCAGCAGCTTAAAGTACTTCGATACGCAGTATTTT.

The DNA of the CDR3 is TGTGCCAGCAGCTTGGCACAGGGGATAGCCACAGATACGCAGTATTTT. Its protein product is CASSLAQGIATDTQYF. This chain links TRBV5-8 with TRBJ2-3; 7 bases map to TRBD1. Germline lookup yields CDR1 SGHTS and CDR2 YDEGEE. Trimming cost V 0 bases and J 2 bases; bases outside gene matches: 6. CDR3 length equals 16 residues.

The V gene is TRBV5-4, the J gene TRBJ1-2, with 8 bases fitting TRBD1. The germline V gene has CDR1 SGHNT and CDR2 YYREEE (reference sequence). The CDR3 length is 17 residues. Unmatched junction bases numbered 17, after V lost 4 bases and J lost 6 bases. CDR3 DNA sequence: TGTGCCAGCAGCCTCGGAATAATAAAGACAGGGGCTCATGGCTACACCTTC. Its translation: CASSLGIIKTGAHGYTF.

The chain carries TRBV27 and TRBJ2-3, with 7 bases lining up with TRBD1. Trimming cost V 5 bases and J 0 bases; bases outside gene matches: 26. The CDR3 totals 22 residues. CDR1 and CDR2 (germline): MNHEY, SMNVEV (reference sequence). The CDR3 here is CASSGPRTGTDQFYTSTDTQYF. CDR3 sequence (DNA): TGTGCCAGCAGTGGACCCAGAACCGGGACAGACCAATTCTACACTAGCACAGATACGCAGTATTTT.

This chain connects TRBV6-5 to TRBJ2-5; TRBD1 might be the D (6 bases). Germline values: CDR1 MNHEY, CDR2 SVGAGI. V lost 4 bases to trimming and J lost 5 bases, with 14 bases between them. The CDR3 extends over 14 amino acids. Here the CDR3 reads CASSFTGFGETQYF. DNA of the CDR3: TGTGCCAGCAGTTTTACAGGGTTTGGGGAGACCCAGTACTTC.

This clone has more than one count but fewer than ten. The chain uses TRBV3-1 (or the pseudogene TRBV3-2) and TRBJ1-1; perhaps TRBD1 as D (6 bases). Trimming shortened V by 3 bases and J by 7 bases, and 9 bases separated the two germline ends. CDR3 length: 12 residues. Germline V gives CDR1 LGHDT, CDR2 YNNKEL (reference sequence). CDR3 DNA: TGTGCCAGCAGCCATAGGACAGATGAAGCTTTCTTT. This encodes CASSHRTDEAFF.

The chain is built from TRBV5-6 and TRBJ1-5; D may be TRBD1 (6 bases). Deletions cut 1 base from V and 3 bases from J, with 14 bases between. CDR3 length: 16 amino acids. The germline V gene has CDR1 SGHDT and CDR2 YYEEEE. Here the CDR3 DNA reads TGTGCCAGCAGCTTGAGGGGGGGCAGGGTCAATCAGCCCCAGCATTTT. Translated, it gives CASSLRGGRVNQPQHF.

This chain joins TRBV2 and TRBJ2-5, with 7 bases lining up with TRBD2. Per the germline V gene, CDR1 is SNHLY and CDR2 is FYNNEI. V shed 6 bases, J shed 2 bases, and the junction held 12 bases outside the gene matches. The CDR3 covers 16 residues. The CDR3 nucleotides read TGTGCCAGCAGCGACTGGCTAGCGGACCTTCAAGAGACCCAGTACTTC. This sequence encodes CASSDWLADLQETQYF.

The CDR3 nucleotides are TGTGCCAGCAGCCTTGGACTAGCGGGAGCCAAAAACATTCAGTACTTC. Its protein is CASSLGLAGAKNIQYF. The chain employs TRBV9 and TRBJ2-4; 11 nucleotides agree with TRBD2. Germline V gene data show CDR1 as SGDLS and CDR2 as YYNGEE. The V segment lost 4 bases and the J segment 0 bases; nucleotides outside the gene matches: 3. CDR3 length equals 16 residues.

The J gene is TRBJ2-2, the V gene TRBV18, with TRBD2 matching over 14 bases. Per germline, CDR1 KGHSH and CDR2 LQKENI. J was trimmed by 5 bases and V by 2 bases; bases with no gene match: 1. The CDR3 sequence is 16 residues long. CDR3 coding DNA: TGTGCCAGCTCACCAAGGACTAGCGGGAGGACCGGGGAGCTGTTTTTT. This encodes CASSPRTSGRTGELFF.

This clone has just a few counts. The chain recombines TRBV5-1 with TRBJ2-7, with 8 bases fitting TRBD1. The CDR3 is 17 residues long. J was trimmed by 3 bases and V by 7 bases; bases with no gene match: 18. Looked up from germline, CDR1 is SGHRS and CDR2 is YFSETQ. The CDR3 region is CASRFDLRTGRNYEQYF. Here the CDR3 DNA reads TGCGCCAGCCGATTCGACCTCCGGACAGGGCGAAACTACGAGCAGTACTTC.